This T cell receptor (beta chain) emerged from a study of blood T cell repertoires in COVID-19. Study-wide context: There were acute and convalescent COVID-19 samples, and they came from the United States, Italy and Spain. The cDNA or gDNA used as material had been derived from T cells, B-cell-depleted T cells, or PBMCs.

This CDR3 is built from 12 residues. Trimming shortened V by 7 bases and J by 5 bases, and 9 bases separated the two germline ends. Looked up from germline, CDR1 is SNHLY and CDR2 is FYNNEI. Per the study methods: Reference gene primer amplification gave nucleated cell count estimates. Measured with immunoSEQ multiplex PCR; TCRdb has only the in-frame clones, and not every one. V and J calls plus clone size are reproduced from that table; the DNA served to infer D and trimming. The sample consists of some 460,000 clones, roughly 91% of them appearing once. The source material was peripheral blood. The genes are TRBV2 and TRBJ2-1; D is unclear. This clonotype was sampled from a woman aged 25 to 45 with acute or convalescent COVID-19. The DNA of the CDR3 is TGTGCCAGCACTTTCCCCCACAATGAGCAGTTCTTC. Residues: CASTFPHNEQFF. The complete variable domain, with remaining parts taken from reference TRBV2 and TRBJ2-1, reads EPEVTQTPSHQVTQMGQEVILRCVPISNHLYFYWYRQILGQKVEFLVSFYNNEISEKSEIFDDQFSVERPDGSNFTLKIRSTKLEDSAMYFCASTFPHNEQFFGPGTRLTVL.